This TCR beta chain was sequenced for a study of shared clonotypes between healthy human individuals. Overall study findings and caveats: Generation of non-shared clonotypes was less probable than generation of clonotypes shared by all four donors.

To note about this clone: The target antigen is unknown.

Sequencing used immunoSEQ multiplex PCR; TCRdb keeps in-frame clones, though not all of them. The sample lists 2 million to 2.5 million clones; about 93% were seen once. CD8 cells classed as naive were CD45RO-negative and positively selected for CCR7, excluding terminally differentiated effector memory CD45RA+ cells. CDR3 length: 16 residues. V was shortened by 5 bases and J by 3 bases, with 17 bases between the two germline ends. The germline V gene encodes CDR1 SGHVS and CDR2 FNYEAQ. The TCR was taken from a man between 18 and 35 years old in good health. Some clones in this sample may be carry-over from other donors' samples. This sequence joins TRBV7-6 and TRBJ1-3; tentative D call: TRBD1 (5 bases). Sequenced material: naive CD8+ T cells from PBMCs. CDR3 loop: CASSPLVRASGNTIYF. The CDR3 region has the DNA TGTGCCAGCAGCCCCCTGGTCAGGGCCAGTGGAAACACCATATATTTT.